This T cell receptor (beta chain) is from a study of cytomegalovirus exposure and HLA in healthy donors. Regarding this clone: Other DNA sequences in the sample encode the same CDR3.

PCR involved 60 Vbeta and 13 Jbeta primers. Sequenced by immunoSEQ multiplex PCR; TCRdb stores in-frame clones only, minus some. Of approximately 130,000 clones detected, roughly 80% appear once; the ten largest clones hold approximately 1.1%. CDR1 is GTSNPN, CDR2 SVGIG, per germline (reference sequence). The CDR3 is 11 amino acids. V was shortened by 3 bases and J by 7 bases, with 10 bases between the two germline ends. This clonotype was sampled from a boy between 10 and 17 years old in good health and CMV-seronegative. The sequenced material came from PBMCs. This chain connects TRBV30 to TRBJ2-7, with D possibly being TRBD2 (6 bases). Here the CDR3 reads CAWRGAGEQYF. The DNA for the CDR3 is TGTGCCTGGAGGGGTGCGGGAGAGCAGTACTTC.